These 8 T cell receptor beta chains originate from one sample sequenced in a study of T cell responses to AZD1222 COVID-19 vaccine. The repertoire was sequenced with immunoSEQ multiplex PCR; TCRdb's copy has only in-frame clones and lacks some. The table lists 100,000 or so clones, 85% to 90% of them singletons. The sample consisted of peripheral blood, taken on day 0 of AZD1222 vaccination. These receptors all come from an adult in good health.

Here the CDR3 reads CASSPSGFGETQYF. CDR3 in DNA: TGTGCCAGCAGTCCATCAGGGTTCGGCGAGACCCAGTACTTC. The chain combines TRBV7-3 with TRBJ2-5; D might be TRBD1 (5 bases). Germline V gives CDR1 SGHTA, CDR2 FQGTGA. V lost 6 bases, J lost 5 bases, and 16 bases lay in between. This CDR3 comprises 14 residues.

CDR3 residues: CASTPSASGQETQYF. As DNA, the CDR3 is TGTGCCAGCACCCCTTCGGCTAGCGGCCAAGAGACCCAGTACTTC. V and J are TRBV7-8 and TRBJ2-5; 7 bases line up with TRBD2. The CDR3 contains 15 residues. The V segment lost 7 bases and the J segment 1 base; nucleotides outside the gene matches: 9. Germline CDR1 is SGHVS and CDR2 is FQNEAQ.

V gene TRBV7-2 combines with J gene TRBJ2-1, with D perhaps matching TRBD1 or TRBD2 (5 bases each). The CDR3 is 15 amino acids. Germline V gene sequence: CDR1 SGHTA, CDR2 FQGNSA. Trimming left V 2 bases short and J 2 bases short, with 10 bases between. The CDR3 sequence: CASSLSVGAYNEQFF. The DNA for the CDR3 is TGTGCCAGCAGCTTATCGGTGGGGGCCTACAATGAGCAGTTCTTC.

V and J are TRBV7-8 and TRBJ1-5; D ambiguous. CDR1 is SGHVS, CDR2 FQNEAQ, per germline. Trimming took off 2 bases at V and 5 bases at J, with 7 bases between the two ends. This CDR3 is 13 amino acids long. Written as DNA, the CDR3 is TGTGCCAGCAGCTTAAGGAGGGATCAGCCCCAGCATTTT. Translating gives CASSLRRDQPQHF.

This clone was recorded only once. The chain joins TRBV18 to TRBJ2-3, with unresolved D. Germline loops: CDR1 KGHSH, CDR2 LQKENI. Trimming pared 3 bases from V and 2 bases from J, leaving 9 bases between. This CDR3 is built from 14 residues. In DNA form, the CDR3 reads TGTGCCAGCTCACCCGCCGACACCACAGATACGCAGTATTTT. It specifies CASSPADTTDTQYF. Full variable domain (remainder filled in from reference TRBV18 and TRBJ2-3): NAGVMQNPRHLVRRRGQEARLRCSPMKGHSHVYWYRQLPEEGLKFMVYLQKENIIDESGMPKERFSAEFPKEGPSILRIQQVVRGDSAAYFCASSPADTTDTQYFGPGTRLTVL.

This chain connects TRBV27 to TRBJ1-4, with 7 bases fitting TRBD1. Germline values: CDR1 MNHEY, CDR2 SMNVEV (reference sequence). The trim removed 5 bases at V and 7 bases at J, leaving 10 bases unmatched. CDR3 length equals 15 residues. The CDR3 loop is CASSPLTGRAEKLFF. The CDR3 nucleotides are TGTGCCAGCAGTCCTTTGACAGGGAGGGCTGAAAAACTGTTTTTT.

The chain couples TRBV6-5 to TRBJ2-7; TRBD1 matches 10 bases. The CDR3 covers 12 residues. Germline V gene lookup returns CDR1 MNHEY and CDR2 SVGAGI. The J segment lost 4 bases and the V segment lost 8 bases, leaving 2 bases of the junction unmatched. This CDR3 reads CASDRGLYEQYF. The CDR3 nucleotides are TGTGCCAGCGACAGGGGGCTGTACGAGCAGTACTTC.

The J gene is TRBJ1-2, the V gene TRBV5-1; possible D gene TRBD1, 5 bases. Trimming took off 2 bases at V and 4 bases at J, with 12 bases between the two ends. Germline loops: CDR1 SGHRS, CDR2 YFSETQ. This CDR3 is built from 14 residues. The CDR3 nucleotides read TGCGCCAGCAGCTTAGACAGTTACTCCTATGGCTACACCTTC. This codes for CASSLDSYSYGYTF.